Below are 5 T cell receptor beta chains sequenced from a single sample in a study of cytomegalovirus exposure and HLA in healthy donors. The study ran its PCR with 60 Vbeta and 13 Jbeta primers. Generated by immunoSEQ multiplex PCR, the TCRdb table keeps only in-frame clones and is missing some. The table includes roughly 200,000 clones, 87% detected once. Material for sequencing was PBMCs. The receptors were gathered from a boy aged 2 to 9 in good health and CMV-seronegative.

The rearrangement uses TRBV27 and TRBJ1-1, with a weak D call TRBD1 (5 bases). Germline loops: CDR1 MNHEY, CDR2 SMNVEV (reference sequence). CDR3 length: 16 residues. The V and J ends lost 0 bases and 4 bases respectively, with 15 bases between them. CDR3 nucleotide sequence: TGTGCCAGCAGTTTATCGGCAGGGATGTCGCCCACTGAAGCTTTCTTT. Amino acid sequence: CASSLSAGMSPTEAFF.

The V gene is TRBV30, the J gene TRBJ2-7, with D maybe TRBD2 (6 bases). This CDR3 is built from 13 residues. Between the trimmed V and J ends, which lost 0 bases and 9 bases, there was a span of 15 bases. Germline CDR1 and CDR2: GTSNPN and SVGIG (reference sequence). The CDR3 protein is CAWSVVGGSGQYF. In DNA form, the CDR3 reads TGTGCCTGGAGTGTAGTAGGAGGGTCCGGGCAGTACTTC.

This clone showed up just once. The chain uses TRBV30 and TRBJ2-2, with 7 nucleotides matching TRBD1. This CDR3 is built from 12 residues. CDR1 is GTSNPN and CDR2 is SVGIG in the germline V gene (reference sequence). With V trimmed by 4 bases and J by 6 bases, 2 bases remained unmatched. CDR3 sequence reads: CAWTQGAGELFF. The CDR3 DNA sequence: TGTGCCTGGACCCAGGGGGCCGGGGAGCTGTTTTTT. Based on the CDR3 plus reference TRBV30 and TRBJ2-2, the full variable domain is SQTIHQWPATLVQPVGSPLSLECTVEGTSNPNLYWYRQAAGRGLQLLFYSVGIGQISSEVPQNLSASRPQDRQFILSSKKLLLSDSGFYLCAWTQGAGELFFGEGSRLTVL.

The rearrangement uses TRBV30 and TRBJ2-1; TRBD2 matches at 9 bases. Trimming cost V 5 bases and J 3 bases; bases outside gene matches: 8. Per the germline V gene, CDR1 is GTSNPN and CDR2 is SVGIG (reference sequence). This CDR3 has 15 residues. CDR3 in DNA: TGTGCCTGGTATCGGCTTAGCGGGGGCTACAATGAGCAGTTCTTC. Translated: CAWYRLSGGYNEQFF.

The CDR3 coding sequence is TGTGCCAGAAAGGAGTCCTACGAGCAGTACTTC. This gives the protein CARKESYEQYF. The chain has TRBV5-3 and TRBJ2-7; D remains ambiguous. TRBV5-3 is annotated as an ORF whose role is uncertain. There are 11 residues in the CDR3. Between the trimmed V and J ends, which lost 6 bases and 1 base, there was a span of 5 bases.